This TCR beta chain was found in a study of early T cells in non-severe SARS-CoV-2 infection. Each cDNA molecule carried a unique molecular identifier. TCRdb reprocessed the 5' RACE reads with MiXCR, giving one entry per CDR3 protein. The sample contains 35,000 to 45,000 distinct CDR3 sequences, about 5.6% of which appear only once. This clonotype has a count of ten or more. The receptor's source is an adult who was a healthcare worker with PCR-confirmed SARS-CoV-2 infection or an uninfected control (not recorded which). Input material: whole blood.

As DNA, the CDR3 is TGTGCCAGCAGTTTATTAACCCGAAAGGGACAGAAATATGGCTACACCTTC. Protein product: CASSLLTRKGQKYGYTF. The chain links TRBV27 to TRBJ1-2; TRBD1 agrees at 7 bases. The CDR3 extends over 17 amino acids. J gave up 5 bases and V 1 base, and 13 bases lay outside the gene matches. Germline V gene lookup returns CDR1 MNHEY and CDR2 SMNVEV (reference sequence).